This T cell receptor beta chain comes out of a study of post-analysis software for immune sequencing data. Unique molecular identifiers were present in the TCR beta cDNA libraries. TCRdb re-analysed the PCR reads in MiXCR, keeping a single row per CDR3 protein. Altogether 150,000 or so distinct CDR3 sequences are present, roughly 35% being singletons, with the ten largest covering around 30%. V lost 5 bases, J lost 2 bases, and 9 bases lay in between. Germline CDR1 is SQVTM and CDR2 is ANQGSEA. This CDR3 is 13 amino acids long. V usage is TRBV29-1 and J usage is TRBJ2-2, with D tentatively TRBD2 (5 bases). This TCR was recovered from a girl aged 10 to 17 with multiple sclerosis. The sample was blood, taken after autologous hematopoietic stem cell transplantation. The DNA of the CDR3 is TGCAGCGTTACCGGGGAAAACACCGGGGAGCTGTTTTTT. Translating it yields CSVTGENTGELFF.